Listed below are T cell receptor beta chains from one sample, sequenced in a study of CD8+ T cells in alopecia areata. The table came from immunoSEQ multiplex PCR; TCRdb's copy has only in-frame clones and leaves some out. The sample lists some 51,000 clones, about 96% occurring once. Sample: CD8+ T cells sorted from blood, taken at week 0. These receptors were collected from a human donor with alopecia areata. Each CDR3 is given with its conserved first and last residue. The order of the fields is clone size, V gene, CDR3 length, D gene, J gene, CDR3 DNA, CDR3 protein. The D gene is left open where the match is weak. Rows give clone size only sometimes, using once, few, many, or a class for an expanded clone.

abundance: -; v_gene: TRBV4-1; len: 19; d_gene: TRBD1; j_gene: TRBJ2-5; CDR3nt: TGCGCCAGCAGCCAGGGCACCTATACCCGACAGGGTATCCAAGAGACCCAGTACTTC; CDR3aa: CASSQGTYTRQGIQETQYF
abundance: -; v_gene: TRBV7-9; len: 15; d_gene: -; j_gene: TRBJ2-7; CDR3nt: TGTGCCAGCAGCTTAGAATTGGCAGGTATCTACGAGCAGTACTTC; CDR3aa: CASSLELAGIYEQYF
abundance: -; v_gene: TRBV20-1; len: 10; d_gene: -; j_gene: TRBJ2-1; CDR3nt: TGCAGTGCCCACCGGGCTGAGCAGTTCTTC; CDR3aa: CSAHRAEQFF
abundance: -; v_gene: TRBV6-6; len: 15; d_gene: -; j_gene: TRBJ1-5; CDR3nt: TGTGCCAGCAGTTACAGGCAGGGGCCTCCGGAGCCCCAGCATTTT; CDR3aa: CASSYRQGPPEPQHF
abundance: -; v_gene: TRBV7-9; len: 11; d_gene: -; j_gene: TRBJ2-7; CDR3nt: TGTGCCAGCTCTTCGGCCTACGAGCAGTACTTC; CDR3aa: CASSSAYEQYF
abundance: -; v_gene: TRBV6-5; len: 13; d_gene: -; j_gene: TRBJ2-7; CDR3nt: TGTGCCAGCAGTTACGTGCAGAACTACGAGCAGTACTTC; CDR3aa: CASSYVQNYEQYF
abundance: -; v_gene: TRBV29-1; len: 13; d_gene: -; j_gene: TRBJ1-1; CDR3nt: TGCGGAGGGACGCCTCCCATGGACACTGAAGCTTTCTTT; CDR3aa: CGGTPPMDTEAFF
abundance: -; v_gene: TRBV19; len: 15; d_gene: -; j_gene: TRBJ2-1; CDR3nt: TGTGCCAGTAGTATGGGGGGACAGCTCCTCAATGAGCAGTTCTTC; CDR3aa: CASSMGGQLLNEQFF
abundance: -; v_gene: TRBV5-1; len: 13; d_gene: -; j_gene: TRBJ2-3; CDR3nt: TGCGCCAGCAGCTTTGAACTCACAGATACGCAGTATTTT; CDR3aa: CASSFELTDTQYF
abundance: -; v_gene: TRBV29-1; len: 12; d_gene: -; j_gene: TRBJ2-7; CDR3nt: TGCAGCGTTGTAACGGGGCTTAGCGAGCAGTACTTC; CDR3aa: CSVVTGLSEQYF
abundance: -; v_gene: TRBV10-3; len: 15; d_gene: -; j_gene: TRBJ2-5; CDR3nt: TGTGCCATCAGTGAGTCGATGGGGGCCCAAGAGACCCAGTACTTC; CDR3aa: CAISESMGAQETQYF
abundance: -; v_gene: TRBV4-1; len: 11; d_gene: -; j_gene: TRBJ2-5; CDR3nt: TGCGCCAGCAGCCAAGGGGCGACCCAGTACTTC; CDR3aa: CASSQGATQYF
abundance: -; v_gene: TRBV4-3; len: 15; d_gene: -; j_gene: TRBJ1-1; CDR3nt: TGCGCCAGCAGCCAAGATTTGGAGGCCTACACTGAAGCTTTCTTT; CDR3aa: CASSQDLEAYTEAFF
abundance: -; v_gene: TRBV7-9; len: 14; d_gene: -; j_gene: TRBJ1-1; CDR3nt: TGTGCCAGCAGCGGGGGTCGGGAGAACACTGAAGCTTTCTTT; CDR3aa: CASSGGRENTEAFF
abundance: once; v_gene: TRBV6-5; len: 16; d_gene: TRBD1; j_gene: TRBJ2-4; CDR3nt: TGTGCCAGCAGTTACTCATCGGGACAGTCGTTTGGCATTCAGTACTTC; CDR3aa: CASSYSSGQSFGIQYF
abundance: -; v_gene: TRBV7-6; len: 16; d_gene: -; j_gene: TRBJ1-1; CDR3nt: TGTGCCAGCAGCTTAGGTACAGGGTTAATGAACACTGAAGCTTTCTTT; CDR3aa: CASSLGTGLMNTEAFF
abundance: -; v_gene: TRBV7-9; len: 16; d_gene: TRBD1; j_gene: TRBJ1-2; CDR3nt: TGTGCCAGCACCCAGACAGGGAAGATAGTCGGCTATGGCTACACCTTC; CDR3aa: CASTQTGKIVGYGYTF
abundance: -; v_gene: TRBV7-9; len: 15; d_gene: TRBD1; j_gene: TRBJ2-7; CDR3nt: TGTGCCAGCAGCCGACAGGGGCCAAGCTCCTACGAGCAGTACTTC; CDR3aa: CASSRQGPSSYEQYF
abundance: -; v_gene: TRBV19; len: 14; d_gene: -; j_gene: TRBJ2-1; CDR3nt: TGTGCCAGTAGTATAGGCGGAGATTACAATGAGCAGTTCTTC; CDR3aa: CASSIGGDYNEQFF
abundance: -; v_gene: TRBV27; len: 14; d_gene: TRBD2; j_gene: TRBJ2-7; CDR3nt: TGTGCCAGCAGTATCTCGGGGGGGCGTGGAGAGCAGTACTTC; CDR3aa: CASSISGGRGEQYF
abundance: -; v_gene: TRBV7-8; len: 13; d_gene: -; j_gene: TRBJ2-7; CDR3nt: TGTGCCAGCAGCTACCTAGAAGACTACGAGCAGTACTTC; CDR3aa: CASSYLEDYEQYF
abundance: -; v_gene: TRBV18; len: 13; d_gene: TRBD1; j_gene: TRBJ1-1; CDR3nt: TGTGCCAGCCGACAGGGGGAGGACACTGAAGCTTTCTTT; CDR3aa: CASRQGEDTEAFF
abundance: -; v_gene: TRBV7-8; len: 16; d_gene: TRBD2; j_gene: TRBJ2-1; CDR3nt: TGTGCCAGCACCCCACTAGCGGGGGGGCGTTGGAATGAGCAGTTCTTC; CDR3aa: CASTPLAGGRWNEQFF
abundance: -; v_gene: TRBV5-4; len: 13; d_gene: TRBD1; j_gene: TRBJ2-7; CDR3nt: TGTGCCAGCAGCTTAACAGGGGCGGCCGAGCAGTACTTC; CDR3aa: CASSLTGAAEQYF
abundance: -; v_gene: TRBV5-8; len: 16; d_gene: -; j_gene: TRBJ1-4; CDR3nt: TGTGCCAGCAGCTTGGGCCAGGGGACAACTAATGAAAAACTGTTTTTT; CDR3aa: CASSLGQGTTNEKLFF
abundance: -; v_gene: TRBV7-9; len: 16; d_gene: -; j_gene: TRBJ2-2; CDR3nt: TGTGCCAGCAGCCCATTCGGAGGGCGAAACACCGGGGAGCTGTTTTTT; CDR3aa: CASSPFGGRNTGELFF
abundance: -; v_gene: TRBV4-2; len: 13; d_gene: -; j_gene: TRBJ2-2; CDR3nt: TGTGCCAGCAGGGAGTCGGGATCCGGGGAGCTGTTTTTT; CDR3aa: CASRESGSGELFF
abundance: -; v_gene: TRBV6-5; len: 13; d_gene: -; j_gene: TRBJ2-2; CDR3nt: TGTGCCAGCAGTGGATCGAACACCGGGGAGCTGTTTTTT; CDR3aa: CASSGSNTGELFF
abundance: medium-sized; v_gene: TRBV7-9; len: 16; d_gene: -; j_gene: TRBJ2-7; CDR3nt: TGTGCCAGCAGCCGAAGTGAGGGGACGTTTTTAGGAGAGCAGTACTTC; CDR3aa: CASSRSEGTFLGEQYF
abundance: once; v_gene: TRBV13; len: 12; d_gene: -; j_gene: TRBJ2-5; CDR3nt: TGTGCCAGCAGCTCCGTCCAAGAGACCCAGTACTTC; CDR3aa: CASSSVQETQYF
abundance: -; v_gene: TRBV7-9; len: 14; d_gene: TRBD1; j_gene: TRBJ1-2; CDR3nt: TGTGCCAGCAGCTTAGAGGGACAGTTCTATGGCTACACCTTC; CDR3aa: CASSLEGQFYGYTF
abundance: -; v_gene: TRBV7-2; len: 16; d_gene: -; j_gene: TRBJ2-4; CDR3nt: TGTGCCAGCAGCTTAGCCAGGGGGGTAACCAAAAACATTCAGTACTTC; CDR3aa: CASSLARGVTKNIQYF
abundance: -; v_gene: TRBV5-8; len: 15; d_gene: TRBD2; j_gene: TRBJ2-3; CDR3nt: TGTGCCAGCAGCTTGGGACTAGCGATAACAGATACGCAGTATTTT; CDR3aa: CASSLGLAITDTQYF
abundance: -; v_gene: TRBV29-1; len: 16; d_gene: -; j_gene: TRBJ2-6; CDR3nt: TGCAGCGTTGAAGGGGGCGTCATCTCTGGGGCCAACGTCCTGACTTTC; CDR3aa: CSVEGGVISGANVLTF
abundance: -; v_gene: TRBV5-4; len: 14; d_gene: -; j_gene: TRBJ2-1; CDR3nt: TGTGCCAGCAGCTGCCGATATTGCTGGAATGAGCAGTTCTTC; CDR3aa: CASSCRYCWNEQFF
abundance: -; v_gene: TRBV2; len: 16; d_gene: -; j_gene: TRBJ2-7; CDR3nt: TGTGCCAGCAGTGAAGTGCAGGGGAGAGGGTCCTACGAGCAGTACTTC; CDR3aa: CASSEVQGRGSYEQYF
abundance: -; v_gene: TRBV9; len: 14; d_gene: -; j_gene: TRBJ2-7; CDR3nt: TGTGCCAGCAGCACTGGGGACGCCTCCTACGAGCAGTACTTC; CDR3aa: CASSTGDASYEQYF
abundance: -; v_gene: TRBV29-1; len: 12; d_gene: -; j_gene: TRBJ1-1; CDR3nt: TGCAGCGTTGAAGCAGGGTTCGCTGAAGCTTTCTTT; CDR3aa: CSVEAGFAEAFF
abundance: -; v_gene: TRBV5-4; len: 14; d_gene: -; j_gene: TRBJ2-3; CDR3nt: TGTGCCAGCAGCTTCTCGGCTTTTACAGATACGCAGTATTTT; CDR3aa: CASSFSAFTDTQYF
abundance: -; v_gene: TRBV7-9; len: 13; d_gene: -; j_gene: TRBJ2-7; CDR3nt: TGTGCCAGCAGCTTACCCCTATTCCCCGAGCAGTACTTC; CDR3aa: CASSLPLFPEQYF
abundance: -; v_gene: TRBV29-1; len: 14; d_gene: TRBD1; j_gene: TRBJ2-7; CDR3nt: TGCAGCGTTGAGTCGGACAGGGGGTCCTACGAGCAGTACTTC; CDR3aa: CSVESDRGSYEQYF
abundance: -; v_gene: TRBV7-2; len: 16; d_gene: TRBD1; j_gene: TRBJ1-2; CDR3nt: TGTGCCAGCAGCTTAGCAGCCCCGACAGGGAACTATGGCTACACCTTC; CDR3aa: CASSLAAPTGNYGYTF
abundance: -; v_gene: TRBV5-1; len: 14; d_gene: TRBD1; j_gene: TRBJ2-7; CDR3nt: TGCGCCAGCAGCGCCCCGGGACAGGGGGACGAGCAGTACTTC; CDR3aa: CASSAPGQGDEQYF
abundance: -; v_gene: TRBV7-8; len: 16; d_gene: -; j_gene: TRBJ1-1; CDR3nt: TGTGCCAGCAGCTTATCGACCGCCCCCGTGAACACTGAAGCTTTCTTT; CDR3aa: CASSLSTAPVNTEAFF
abundance: -; v_gene: TRBV7-9; len: 12; d_gene: -; j_gene: TRBJ2-3; CDR3nt: TGTGCCAGCAGCCCCCGTACAGATACGCAGTATTTT; CDR3aa: CASSPRTDTQYF
abundance: -; v_gene: TRBV29-1; len: 11; d_gene: -; j_gene: TRBJ1-4; CDR3nt: TGCAGCGTTGGAGAGAATGAAAAACTGTTTTTT; CDR3aa: CSVGENEKLFF